This is a list of T cell receptor beta chains from one sample in a study of OX40 agonist ivuxolimab in advanced cancers. Method: immunoSEQ multiplex PCR; TCRdb's copy keeps in-frame clones and lacks some. In the table there are fewer than 95,000 clones, less than 85% of which are singletons. The source was CD4+ or CD8+ T cells sorted from blood, collected in a trial of the OX40 agonist ivuxolimab. These TCRs come from an adult with an advanced solid tumor such as melanoma, head and neck, liver or kidney cancer. The CDR3 runs from the conserved cysteine through the conserved F or W. Each record gives: J gene, D gene, V gene, clone size, CDR3 DNA, CDR3 protein. A D gene is named only where the DNA matches it firmly. Clone size is not always given. Where it is, it says once, few, many or a class for expanded clones.

TRBJ2-3 | . | TRBV7-2 | . | TGTGCCAGCAGCTTAGCGTTGTTAGATACGCAGTATTTT | CASSLALLDTQYF
TRBJ2-2 | TRBD1 | TRBV7-2 | . | TGTGCCAGCAGCTTAGCCGGGACAGGGGCCACCGGGGAGCTGTTTTTT | CASSLAGTGATGELFF
TRBJ1-1 | . | TRBV2 | . | TGTGCCAGCACAAGAGAAGGGGCGGGTGAAGCTTTCTTT | CASTREGAGEAFF
TRBJ2-3 | . | TRBV28 | . | TGTGCCAGCAGTTTAGTAGGTACGCAGTATTTT | CASSLVGTQYF
TRBJ2-1 | TRBD2 | TRBV5-4 | . | TGTGCCAGCAGCTTGGCTAGCGGGGGCCACAATGAGCAGTTCTTC | CASSLASGGHNEQFF
TRBJ1-4 | . | TRBV5-1 | . | TGCGCCAGCAGCTACGGGTCGGGGAAAAATGAAAAACTGTTTTTT | CASSYGSGKNEKLFF
TRBJ1-4 | TRBD1 | TRBV6-6 | once | TGTGCCAGCAGTTACGGGGGACAGACAACTAATGAAAAACTGTTTTTT | CASSYGGQTTNEKLFF
TRBJ2-7 | TRBD1 | TRBV15 | . | TGTGCCACCAGCTCGCGGGACAGGGGTCCCTACGAGCAGTACTTC | CATSSRDRGPYEQYF
TRBJ1-6 | TRBD1 | TRBV7-6 | once | TGTGCCAGCAGCACACAGGGGGGAAATTCACCCCTCCACTTT | CASSTQGGNSPLHF
TRBJ1-2 | . | TRBV18 | . | TGTGCCAGCTCCCGCTTGGACAGCCGGTCCTATGGCTACACCTTC | CASSRLDSRSYGYTF
TRBJ1-1 | . | TRBV11-2 | . | TGTGCCAGCAATAAAGACTCGGGTATTTTTGAAGCTTTCTTT | CASNKDSGIFEAFF
TRBJ1-1 | . | TRBV27 | . | TGTGCCAGCAGTTTTCGGGGGGCGCGTGACACTGAAGCTTTCTTT | CASSFRGARDTEAFF
TRBJ1-2 | TRBD1 | TRBV28 | . | TGTGCCAGCAGTCAGACCGGGACAGAAATCTATGGCTACACCTTC | CASSQTGTEIYGYTF
TRBJ2-5 | . | TRBV19 | . | TGTGCCAGTAGTATTTCGGTGGGCCCCAAAGAGACCCAGTACTTC | CASSISVGPKETQYF
TRBJ2-3 | . | TRBV11-2 | . | TGTGCCAGCAGCTTGGACGGCGGGACAGATACGCAGTATTTT | CASSLDGGTDTQYF